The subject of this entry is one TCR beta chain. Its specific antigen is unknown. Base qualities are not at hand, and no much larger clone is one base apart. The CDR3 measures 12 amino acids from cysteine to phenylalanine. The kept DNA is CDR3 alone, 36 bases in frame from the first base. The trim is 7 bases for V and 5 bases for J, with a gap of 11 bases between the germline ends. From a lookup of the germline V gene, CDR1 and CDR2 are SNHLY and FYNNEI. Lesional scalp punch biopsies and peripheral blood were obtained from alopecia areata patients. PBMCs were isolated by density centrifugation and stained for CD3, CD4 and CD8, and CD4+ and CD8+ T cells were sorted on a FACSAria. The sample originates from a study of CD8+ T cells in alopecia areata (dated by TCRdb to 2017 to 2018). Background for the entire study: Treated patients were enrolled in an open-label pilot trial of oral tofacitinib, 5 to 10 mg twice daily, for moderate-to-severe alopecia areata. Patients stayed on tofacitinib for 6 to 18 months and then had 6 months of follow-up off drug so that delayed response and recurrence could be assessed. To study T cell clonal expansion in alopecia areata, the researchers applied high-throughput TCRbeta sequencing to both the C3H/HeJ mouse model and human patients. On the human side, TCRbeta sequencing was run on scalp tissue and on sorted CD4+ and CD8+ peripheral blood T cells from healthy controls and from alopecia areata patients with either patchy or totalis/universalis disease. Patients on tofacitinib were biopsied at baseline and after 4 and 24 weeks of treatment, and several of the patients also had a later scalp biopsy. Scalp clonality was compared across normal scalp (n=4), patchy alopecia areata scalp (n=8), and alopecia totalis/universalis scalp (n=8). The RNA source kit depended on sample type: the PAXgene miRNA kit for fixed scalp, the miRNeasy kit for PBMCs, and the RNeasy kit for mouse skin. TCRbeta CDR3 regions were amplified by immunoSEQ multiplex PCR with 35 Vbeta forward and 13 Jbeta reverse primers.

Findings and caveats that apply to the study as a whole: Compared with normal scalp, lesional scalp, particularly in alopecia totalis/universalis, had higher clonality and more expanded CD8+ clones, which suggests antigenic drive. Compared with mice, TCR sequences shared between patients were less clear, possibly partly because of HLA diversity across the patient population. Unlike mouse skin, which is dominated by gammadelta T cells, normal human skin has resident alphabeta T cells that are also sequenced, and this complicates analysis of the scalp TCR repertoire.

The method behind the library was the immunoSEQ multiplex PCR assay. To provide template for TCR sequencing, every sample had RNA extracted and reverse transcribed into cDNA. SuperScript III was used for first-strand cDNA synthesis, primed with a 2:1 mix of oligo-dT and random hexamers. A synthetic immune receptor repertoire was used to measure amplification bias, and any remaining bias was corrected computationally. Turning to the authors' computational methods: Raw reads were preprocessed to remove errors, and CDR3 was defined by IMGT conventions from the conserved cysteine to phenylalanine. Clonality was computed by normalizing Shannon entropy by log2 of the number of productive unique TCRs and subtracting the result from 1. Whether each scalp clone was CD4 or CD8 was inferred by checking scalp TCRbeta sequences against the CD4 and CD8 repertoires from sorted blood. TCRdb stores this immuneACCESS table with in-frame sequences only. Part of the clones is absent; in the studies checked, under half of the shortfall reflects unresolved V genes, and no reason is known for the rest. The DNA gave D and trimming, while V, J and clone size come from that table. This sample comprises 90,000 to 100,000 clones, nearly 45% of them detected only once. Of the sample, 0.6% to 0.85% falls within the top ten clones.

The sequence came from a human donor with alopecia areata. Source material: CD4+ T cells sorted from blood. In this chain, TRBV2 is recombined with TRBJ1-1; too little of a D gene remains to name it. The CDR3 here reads CASKIRGTEAFF. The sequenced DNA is TGTGCCAGCAAAATTCGAGGGACTGAAGCTTTCTTT.